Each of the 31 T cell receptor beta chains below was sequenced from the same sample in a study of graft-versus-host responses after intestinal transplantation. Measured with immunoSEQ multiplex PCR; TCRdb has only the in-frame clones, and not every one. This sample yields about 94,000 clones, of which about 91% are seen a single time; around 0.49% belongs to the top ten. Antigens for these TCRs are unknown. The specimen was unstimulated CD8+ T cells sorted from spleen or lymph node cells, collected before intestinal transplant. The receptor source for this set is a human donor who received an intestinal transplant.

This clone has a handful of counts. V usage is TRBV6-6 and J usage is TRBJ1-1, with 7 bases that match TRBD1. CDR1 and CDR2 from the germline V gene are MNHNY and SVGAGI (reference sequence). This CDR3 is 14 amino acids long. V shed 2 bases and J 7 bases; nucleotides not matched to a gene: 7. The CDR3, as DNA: TGTGCCAGCAGTTACAATGCGGGGACAGTTGAAGCTTTCTTT. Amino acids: CASSYNAGTVEAFF.

The CDR3 bases are TGCGCCAGCAGTGAATCCCGTCAGGCAAGGAATGAGCAGTTCTTC. This gives the protein CASSESRQARNEQFF. V gene TRBV10-2 combines with J gene TRBJ2-1; D gene uncertain. This CDR3 has 15 amino acids. CDR1 and CDR2 (germline): WSHSY, SAAADI. V gave up 3 bases and J gave up 7 bases, with 16 bases separating them.

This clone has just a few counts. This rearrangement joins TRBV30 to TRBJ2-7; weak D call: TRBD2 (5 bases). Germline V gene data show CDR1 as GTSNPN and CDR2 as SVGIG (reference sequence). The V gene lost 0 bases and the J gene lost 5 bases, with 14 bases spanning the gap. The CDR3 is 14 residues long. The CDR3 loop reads CAWSVGLVIDEQYF. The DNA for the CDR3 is TGTGCCTGGAGTGTAGGACTGGTTATTGACGAGCAGTACTTC. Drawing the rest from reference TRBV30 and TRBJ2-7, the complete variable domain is SQTIHQWPATLVQPVGSPLSLECTVEGTSNPNLYWYRQAAGRGLQLLFYSVGIGQISSEVPQNLSASRPQDRQFILSSKKLLLSDSGFYLCAWSVGLVIDEQYFGPGTRLTVT.

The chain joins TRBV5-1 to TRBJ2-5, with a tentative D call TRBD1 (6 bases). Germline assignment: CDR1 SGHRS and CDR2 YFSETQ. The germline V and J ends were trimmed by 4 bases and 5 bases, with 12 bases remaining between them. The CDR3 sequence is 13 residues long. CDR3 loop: CASSPWQGETQYF. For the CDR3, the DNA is TGCGCCAGCAGCCCTTGGCAGGGGGAGACCCAGTACTTC.

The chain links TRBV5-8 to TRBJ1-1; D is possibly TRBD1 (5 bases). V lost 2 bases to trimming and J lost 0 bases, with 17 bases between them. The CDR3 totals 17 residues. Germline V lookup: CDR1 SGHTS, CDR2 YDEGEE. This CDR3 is CASSFTAGRIMNTEAFF. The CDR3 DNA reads TGTGCCAGCAGCTTTACCGCAGGGCGGATCATGAACACTGAAGCTTTCTTT.

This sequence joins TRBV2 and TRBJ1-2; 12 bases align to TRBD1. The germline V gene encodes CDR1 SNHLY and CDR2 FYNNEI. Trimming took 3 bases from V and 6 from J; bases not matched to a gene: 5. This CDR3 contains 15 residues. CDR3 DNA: TGTGCCAGCAGTGACCGGGACAGGGGGCTGGATGGCTACACCTTC. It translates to CASSDRDRGLDGYTF.

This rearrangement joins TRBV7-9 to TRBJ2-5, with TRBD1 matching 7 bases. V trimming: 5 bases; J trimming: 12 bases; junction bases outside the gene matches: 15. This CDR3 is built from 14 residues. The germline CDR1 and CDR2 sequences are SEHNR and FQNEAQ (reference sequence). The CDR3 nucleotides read TGTGCCAGCAGCACCCCGGGACAGCCTCCTACAAAGTACTTC. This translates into CASSTPGQPPTKYF.

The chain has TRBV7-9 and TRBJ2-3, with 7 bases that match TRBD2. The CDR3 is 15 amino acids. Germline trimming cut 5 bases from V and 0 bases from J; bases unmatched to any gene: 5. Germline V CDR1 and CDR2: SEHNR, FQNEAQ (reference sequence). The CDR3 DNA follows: TGTGCCAGCAGCCCGAGCGGGATTAGCACAGATACGCAGTATTTT. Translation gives CASSPSGISTDTQYF.

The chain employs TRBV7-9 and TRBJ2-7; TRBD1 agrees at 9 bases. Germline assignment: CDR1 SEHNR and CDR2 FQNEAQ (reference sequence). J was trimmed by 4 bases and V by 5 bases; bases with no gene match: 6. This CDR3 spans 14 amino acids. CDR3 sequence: CASSTGQGLYEQYF. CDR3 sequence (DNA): TGTGCCAGCAGCACCGGACAGGGGCTGTACGAGCAGTACTTC.

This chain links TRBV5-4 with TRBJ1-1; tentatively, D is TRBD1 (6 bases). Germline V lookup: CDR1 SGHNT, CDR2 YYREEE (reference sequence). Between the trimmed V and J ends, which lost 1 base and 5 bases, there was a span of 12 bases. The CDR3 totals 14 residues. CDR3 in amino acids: CASSLLGAWTEAFF. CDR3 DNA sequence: TGTGCCAGCAGCTTGTTGGGGGCCTGGACTGAAGCTTTCTTT.

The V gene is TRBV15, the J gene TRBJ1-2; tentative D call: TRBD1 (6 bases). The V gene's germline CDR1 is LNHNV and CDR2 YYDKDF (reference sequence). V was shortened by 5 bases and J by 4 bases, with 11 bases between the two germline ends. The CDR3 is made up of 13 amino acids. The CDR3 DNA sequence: TGTGCCACCAGCTGGGGACACCTCTATGGCTACACCTTC. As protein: CATSWGHLYGYTF.

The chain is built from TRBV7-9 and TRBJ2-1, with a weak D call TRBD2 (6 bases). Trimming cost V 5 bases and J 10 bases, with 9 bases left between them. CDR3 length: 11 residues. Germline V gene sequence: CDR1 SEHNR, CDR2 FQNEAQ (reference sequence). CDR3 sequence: CASSGGMEQFF. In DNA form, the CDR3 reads TGTGCCAGCAGCGGGGGGATGGAGCAGTTCTTC.

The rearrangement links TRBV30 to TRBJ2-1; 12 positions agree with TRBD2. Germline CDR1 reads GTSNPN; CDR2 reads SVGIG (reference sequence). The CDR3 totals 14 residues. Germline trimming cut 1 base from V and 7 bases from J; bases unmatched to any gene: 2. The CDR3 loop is CAWSGTSGANEQFF. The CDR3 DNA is TGTGCCTGGAGTGGGACTAGCGGGGCTAATGAGCAGTTCTTC.

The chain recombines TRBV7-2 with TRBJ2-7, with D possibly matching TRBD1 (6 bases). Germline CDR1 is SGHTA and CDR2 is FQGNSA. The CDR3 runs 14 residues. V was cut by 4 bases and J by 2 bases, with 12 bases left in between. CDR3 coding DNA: TGTGCCAGCAGCTCCACAGGGCCCACCTACGAGCAGTACTTC. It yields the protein CASSSTGPTYEQYF. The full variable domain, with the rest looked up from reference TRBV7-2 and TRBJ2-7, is GAGVSQSPSNKVTEKGKDVELRCDPISGHTALYWYRQSLGQGLEFLIYFQGNSAPDKSGLPSDRFSAERTGGSVSTLTIQRTQQEDSAVYLCASSSTGPTYEQYFGPGTRLTVT.

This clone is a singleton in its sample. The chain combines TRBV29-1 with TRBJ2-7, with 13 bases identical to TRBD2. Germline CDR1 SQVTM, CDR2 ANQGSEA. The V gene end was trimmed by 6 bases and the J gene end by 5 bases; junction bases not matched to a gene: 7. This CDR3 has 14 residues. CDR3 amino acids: CSVAGTSGIDEQYF. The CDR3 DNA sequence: TGCAGCGTCGCAGGGACTAGCGGGATTGACGAGCAGTACTTC.

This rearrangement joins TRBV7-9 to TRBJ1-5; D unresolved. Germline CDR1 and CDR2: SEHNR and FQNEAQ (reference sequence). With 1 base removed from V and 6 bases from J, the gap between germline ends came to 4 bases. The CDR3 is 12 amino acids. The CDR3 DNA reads TGTGCCAGCAGCTTAGACAGTCAGCCCCAGCATTTT. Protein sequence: CASSLDSQPQHF.

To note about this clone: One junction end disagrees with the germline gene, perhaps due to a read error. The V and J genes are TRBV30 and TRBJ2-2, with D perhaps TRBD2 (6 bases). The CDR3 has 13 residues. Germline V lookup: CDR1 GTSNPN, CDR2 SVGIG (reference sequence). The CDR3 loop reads CACAWEDTGELFF. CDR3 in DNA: TGTGCCTGTGCATGGGAGGACACGGGGGAGCTGTTTTTT.

The CDR3 DNA follows: TGCGCCAGCAGCTCACAGGGATACGAGCAGTACTTC. Translated, it gives CASSSQGYEQYF. V gene TRBV5-1 combines with J gene TRBJ2-5; TRBD1 might be the D (6 bases). The better agreement between TRBJ2-7 and the DNA end casts doubt on the J call. This CDR3 spans 12 amino acids. The germline V gene encodes CDR1 SGHRS and CDR2 YFSETQ.

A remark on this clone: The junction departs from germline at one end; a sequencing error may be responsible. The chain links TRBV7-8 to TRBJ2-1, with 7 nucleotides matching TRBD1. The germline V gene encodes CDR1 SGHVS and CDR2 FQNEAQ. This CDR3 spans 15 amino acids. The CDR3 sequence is CASSVAGTADNEQFF. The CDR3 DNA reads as TGTGCCAGCAGCGTAGCCGGGACAGCTGACAATGAGCAGTTCTTC. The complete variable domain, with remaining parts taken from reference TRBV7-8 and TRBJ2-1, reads GAGVSQSPRYKVAKRGQDVALRCDPISGHVSLFWYQQALGQGPEFLTYFQNEAQLDKSGLPSDRFFAERPEGSVSTLKIQRTQQEDSAVYLCASSVAGTADNEQFFGPGTRLTVL.

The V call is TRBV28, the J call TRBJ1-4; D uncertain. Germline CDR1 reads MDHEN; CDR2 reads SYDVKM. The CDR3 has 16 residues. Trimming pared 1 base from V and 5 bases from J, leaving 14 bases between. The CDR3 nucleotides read TGTGCCAGCAGTTTATCGGTCCGGGAAGTAAATGAAAAACTGTTTTTT. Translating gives CASSLSVREVNEKLFF.

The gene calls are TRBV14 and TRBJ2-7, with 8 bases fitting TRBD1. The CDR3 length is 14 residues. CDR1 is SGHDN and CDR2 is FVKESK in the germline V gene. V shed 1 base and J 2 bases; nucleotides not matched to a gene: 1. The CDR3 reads CASSQGQGTYEQYF. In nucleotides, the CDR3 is TGTGCCAGCAGCCAAGGACAGGGGACCTACGAGCAGTACTTC.

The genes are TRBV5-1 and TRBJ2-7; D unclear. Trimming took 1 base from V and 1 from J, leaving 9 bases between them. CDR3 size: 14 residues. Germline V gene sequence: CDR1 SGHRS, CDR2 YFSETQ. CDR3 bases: TGCGCCAGCAGCTTGTATTCTAGTTCCTACGAGCAGTACTTC. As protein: CASSLYSSSYEQYF.

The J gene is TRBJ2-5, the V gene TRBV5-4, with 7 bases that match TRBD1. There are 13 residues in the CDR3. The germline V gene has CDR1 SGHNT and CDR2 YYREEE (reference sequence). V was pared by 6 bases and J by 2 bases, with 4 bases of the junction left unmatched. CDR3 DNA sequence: TGTGCCAGCAAGGACAGGAGTCAAGAGACCCAGTACTTC. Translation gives CASKDRSQETQYF.

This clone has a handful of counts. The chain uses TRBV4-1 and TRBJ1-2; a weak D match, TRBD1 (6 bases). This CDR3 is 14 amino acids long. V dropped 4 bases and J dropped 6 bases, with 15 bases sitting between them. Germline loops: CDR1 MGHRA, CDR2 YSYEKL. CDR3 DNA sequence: TGCGCCAGCAGCCCTATGGCAGGGGTTCATGGCTACACCTTC. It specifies CASSPMAGVHGYTF.

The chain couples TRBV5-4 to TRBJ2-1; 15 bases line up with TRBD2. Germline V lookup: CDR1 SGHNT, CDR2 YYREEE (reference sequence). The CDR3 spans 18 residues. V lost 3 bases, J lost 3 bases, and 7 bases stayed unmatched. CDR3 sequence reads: CASSSRTSGGAVYNEQFF. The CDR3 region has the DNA TGTGCCAGCAGCTCACGGACTAGCGGGGGGGCGGTCTACAATGAGCAGTTCTTC.

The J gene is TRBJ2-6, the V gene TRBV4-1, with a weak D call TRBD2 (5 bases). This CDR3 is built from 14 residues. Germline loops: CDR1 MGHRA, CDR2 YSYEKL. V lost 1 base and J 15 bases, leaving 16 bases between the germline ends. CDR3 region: CASSQVEGYGDLTF. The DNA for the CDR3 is TGCGCCAGCAGCCAAGTGGAAGGTTACGGGGACCTGACTTTC.

The CDR3 here is CASSPRGGGSYNEQFF. CDR3 nucleotides: TGTGCCAGCAGTCCCCGGGGAGGGGGGTCGTACAATGAGCAGTTCTTC. V gene TRBV9 combines with J gene TRBJ2-1, with D perhaps matching TRBD2 (7 bases). The CDR3 runs to 16 residues. V was trimmed by 5 bases and J by 4 bases, leaving 19 bases between them. CDR1 is SGDLS and CDR2 is YYNGEE in the germline V gene. Drawing the rest from reference TRBV9 and TRBJ2-1, the complete variable domain is DSGVTQTPKHLITATGQRVTLRCSPRSGDLSVYWYQQSLDQGLQFLIQYYNGEERAKGNILERFSAQQFPDLHSELNLSSLELGDSALYFCASSPRGGGSYNEQFFGPGTRLTVL.

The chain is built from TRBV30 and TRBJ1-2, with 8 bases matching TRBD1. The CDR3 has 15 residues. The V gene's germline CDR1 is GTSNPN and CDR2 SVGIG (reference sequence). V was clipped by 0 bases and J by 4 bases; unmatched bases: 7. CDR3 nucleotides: TGTGCCTGGAGTGTACCGGTCGGGACAGGCTATGGCTACACCTTC. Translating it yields CAWSVPVGTGYGYTF.

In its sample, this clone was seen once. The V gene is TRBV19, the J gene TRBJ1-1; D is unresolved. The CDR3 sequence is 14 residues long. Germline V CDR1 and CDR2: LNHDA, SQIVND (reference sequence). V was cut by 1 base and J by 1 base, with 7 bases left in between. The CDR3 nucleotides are TGTGCCAGTAGTATAGTGCTAGGGAACACTGAAGCTTTCTTT. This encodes CASSIVLGNTEAFF.

CDR3 loop: CASSELWPRQPQHF. The CDR3 region has the DNA TGTGCCAGCAGTGAATTATGGCCGCGGCAGCCCCAGCATTTT. The genes are TRBV6-5 and TRBJ1-5; no firm D call. Germline CDR1 reads MNHEY; CDR2 reads SVGAGI. The ends were cut back, 5 bases at V and 7 bases at J, with 15 bases in the middle. The CDR3 is 14 residues long.

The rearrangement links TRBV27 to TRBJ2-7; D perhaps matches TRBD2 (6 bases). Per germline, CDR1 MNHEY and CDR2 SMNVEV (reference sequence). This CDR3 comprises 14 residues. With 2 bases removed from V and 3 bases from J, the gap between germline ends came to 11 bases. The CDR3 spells CASSLAMGGYEQYF. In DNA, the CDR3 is TGTGCCAGCAGTTTAGCCATGGGGGGCTACGAGCAGTACTTC.